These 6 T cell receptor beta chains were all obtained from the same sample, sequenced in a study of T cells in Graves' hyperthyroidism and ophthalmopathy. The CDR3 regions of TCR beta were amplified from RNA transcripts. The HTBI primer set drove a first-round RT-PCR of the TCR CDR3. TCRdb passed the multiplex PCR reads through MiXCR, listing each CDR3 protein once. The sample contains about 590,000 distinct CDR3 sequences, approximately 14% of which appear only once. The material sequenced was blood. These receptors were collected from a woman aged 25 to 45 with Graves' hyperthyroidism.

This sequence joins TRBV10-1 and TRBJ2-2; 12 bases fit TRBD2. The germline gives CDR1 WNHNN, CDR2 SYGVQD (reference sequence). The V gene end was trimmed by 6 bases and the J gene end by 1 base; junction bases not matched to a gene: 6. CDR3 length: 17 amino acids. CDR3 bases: TGCGCCAGCAGCGATACTAGCGGGAGGATGAACACCGGGGAGCTGTTTTTT. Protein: CASSDTSGRMNTGELFF.

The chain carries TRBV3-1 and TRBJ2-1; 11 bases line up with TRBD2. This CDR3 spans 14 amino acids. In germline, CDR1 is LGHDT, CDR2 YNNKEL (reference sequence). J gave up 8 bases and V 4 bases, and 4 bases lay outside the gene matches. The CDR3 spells CASSRSGRADEQFF. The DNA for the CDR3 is TGTGCCAGCAGCCGTAGCGGGAGGGCCGATGAGCAGTTCTTC.

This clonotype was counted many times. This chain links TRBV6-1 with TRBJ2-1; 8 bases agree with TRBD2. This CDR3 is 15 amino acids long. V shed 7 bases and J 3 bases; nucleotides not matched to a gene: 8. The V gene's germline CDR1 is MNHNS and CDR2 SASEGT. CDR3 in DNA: TGTGCCAGCATGGGGGGACTAGATTACTACAATGAGCAGTTCTTC. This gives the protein CASMGGLDYYNEQFF.

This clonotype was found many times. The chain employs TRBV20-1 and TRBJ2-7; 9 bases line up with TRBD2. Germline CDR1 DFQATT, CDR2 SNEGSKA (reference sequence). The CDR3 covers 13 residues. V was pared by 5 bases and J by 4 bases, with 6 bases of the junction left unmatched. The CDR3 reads CSAAGTSSYEQYF. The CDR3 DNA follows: TGCAGTGCTGCCGGGACTAGCTCTTACGAGCAGTACTTC.

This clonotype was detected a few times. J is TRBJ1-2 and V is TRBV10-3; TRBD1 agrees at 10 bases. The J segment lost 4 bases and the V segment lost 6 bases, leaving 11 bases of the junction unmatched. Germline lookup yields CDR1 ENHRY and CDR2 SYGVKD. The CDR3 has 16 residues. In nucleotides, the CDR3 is TGTGCCATCAGCCGACAGGGGGCTGTTTCAGGCTATGGCTACACCTTC. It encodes CAISRQGAVSGYGYTF.

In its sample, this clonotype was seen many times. CDR3 sequence: CASSWDRRRSYEQYF. The CDR3 coding sequence is TGTGCCAGCAGTTGGGACAGGAGGAGGTCCTACGAGCAGTACTTC. The chain joins TRBV6-1 to TRBJ2-7, with 8 bases that match TRBD1. V trimming: 5 bases; J trimming: 1 base; junction bases outside the gene matches: 7. Germline CDR1 and CDR2: MNHNS and SASEGT. The CDR3 runs 15 residues.